The 5 T cell receptor beta chains below all came from one sample that was sequenced in a study of identical twins. TCRdb redid the calling of the 5' RACE reads with MiXCR, one entry per CDR3 protein. The repertoire consists of hundreds of thousands of distinct CDR3 sequences, with about 14% occurring once and the leading ten covering 8.8%. Specimen: memory (CD45RO+) T cells sorted from blood. All receptors derive from a woman aged 18 to 35 in good health.

The rearrangement uses TRBV6-5 and TRBJ2-5; D unclear. CDR1 and CDR2 from the germline V gene are MNHEY and SVGAGI. V was pared by 3 bases and J by 1 base, with 12 bases between. There are 15 residues in the CDR3. CDR3 in DNA: TGTGCCAGCAGTTATCGGTGGCCAAGCCAAGAGACCCAGTACTTC. This translates into CASSYRWPSQETQYF.

The chain carries TRBV2 and TRBJ2-5; TRBD1 matches at 8 bases. The ends lost 6 bases at V and 7 bases at J; junction bases unmatched: 19. Germline values: CDR1 SNHLY, CDR2 FYNNEI. The CDR3 has 17 amino acids. Here the CDR3 reads CASRGGLGTGEGGTQYF. The CDR3 bases are TGTGCCAGCAGAGGAGGTTTGGGGACAGGCGAAGGTGGGACCCAGTACTTC. Variable domain in full (rest from reference TRBV2 and TRBJ2-5): EPEVTQTPSHQVTQMGQEVILRCVPISNHLYFYWYRQILGQKVEFLVSFYNNEISEKSEIFDDQFSVERPDGSNFTLKIRSTKLEDSAMYFCASRGGLGTGEGGTQYFGPGTRLLVL.

The rearrangement joins TRBV18 to TRBJ2-2; D is uncertain. V shed 5 bases and J shed 5 bases, with 9 bases lying between them. Germline loops: CDR1 KGHSH, CDR2 LQKENI. The CDR3 consists of 13 residues. The CDR3 here is CASSGVSTGELFF. CDR3 coding DNA: TGTGCCAGCTCAGGAGTCAGTACCGGGGAGCTGTTTTTT.

This clonotype has more than one count but fewer than ten. V is TRBV12-3 or TRBV12-4 and J is TRBJ2-2; 9 nucleotides line up with TRBD1. V lost 6 bases and J lost 0; bases outside the gene matches: 5. The CDR3 extends over 16 amino acids. The CDR3 sequence: CASSRDRVPNTGELFF. The DNA for the CDR3 is TGTGCCAGCAGCCGGGACAGGGTTCCGAACACCGGGGAGCTGTTTTTT.

The rearrangement links TRBV12-3 or TRBV12-4 to TRBJ2-1, with D possibly being TRBD1 or TRBD2 (6 bases each). Trimming removed 10 bases at V and 7 bases at J, with 23 bases between. This CDR3 contains 15 residues. CDR3 residues: CATPEGEVSCNEQFF. The CDR3 nucleotides read TGTGCCACCCCCGAGGGGGAGGTCTCGTGTAATGAGCAGTTCTTC.